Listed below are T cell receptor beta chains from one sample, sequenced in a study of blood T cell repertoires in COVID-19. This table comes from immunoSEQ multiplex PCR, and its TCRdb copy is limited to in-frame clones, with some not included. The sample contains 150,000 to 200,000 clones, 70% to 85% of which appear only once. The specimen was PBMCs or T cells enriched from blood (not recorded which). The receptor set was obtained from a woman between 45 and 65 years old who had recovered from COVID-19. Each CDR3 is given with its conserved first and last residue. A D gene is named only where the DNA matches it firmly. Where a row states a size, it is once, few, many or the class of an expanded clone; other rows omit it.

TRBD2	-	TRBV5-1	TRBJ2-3	CASSTGTSTTDTQYF	TGCGCCAGCAGCACCGGGACTAGCACCACAGATACGCAGTATTTT
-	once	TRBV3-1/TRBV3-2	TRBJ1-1	CASSPDWSGNTEAFF	TGTGCCAGCAGCCCCGATTGGTCAGGGAACACTGAAGCTTTCTTT
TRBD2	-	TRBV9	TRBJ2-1	CASSATLAGGHEQFF	TGTGCCAGCAGCGCTACCTTAGCGGGAGGCCATGAGCAGTTCTTC
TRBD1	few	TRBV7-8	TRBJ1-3	CASSLGTGGGNTIYF	TGTGCCAGCAGCTTGGGGACAGGGGGAGGAAACACCATATATTTT
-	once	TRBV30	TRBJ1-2	CAWGQRGGPYGYTF	TGTGCCTGGGGCCAGCGAGGGGGTCCTTATGGCTACACCTTC
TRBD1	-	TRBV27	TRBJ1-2	CASSFSQGAESGGYTF	TGTGCCAGCAGTTTCTCTCAGGGGGCTGAAAGTGGTGGCTACACCTTC
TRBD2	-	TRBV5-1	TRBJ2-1	CASGGGTSAYNEQFF	TGCGCCAGCGGGGGAGGGACTAGCGCCTACAATGAGCAGTTCTTC
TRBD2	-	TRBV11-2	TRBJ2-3	CASSGGTSGSDTQYF	TGTGCCAGCAGCGGGGGGACTAGCGGGAGTGATACGCAGTATTTT
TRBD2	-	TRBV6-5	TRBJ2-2	CASSDWEGTTGELFF	TGTGCCAGCAGCGACTGGGAGGGAACCACCGGGGAGCTGTTTTTT
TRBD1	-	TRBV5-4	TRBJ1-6	CASSLRVGQVRYNSPLHF	TGTGCCAGCAGCTTGCGCGTAGGACAGGTTCGATATAATTCACCCCTCCACTTT
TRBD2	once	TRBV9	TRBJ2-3	CASSVAGGPLDTQYF	TGTGCCAGCAGCGTAGCGGGAGGGCCGTTAGATACGCAGTATTTT
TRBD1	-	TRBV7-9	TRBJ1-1	CASSLSTGGNTEAFF	TGTGCCAGCAGCTTGTCGACAGGGGGGAACACTGAAGCTTTCTTT
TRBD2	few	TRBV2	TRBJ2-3	CASSARSGSSTDTQYF	TGTGCCAGCAGTGCCCGTAGCGGGTCCAGCACAGATACGCAGTATTTT
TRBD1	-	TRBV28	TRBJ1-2	CASTEGTVNGYTF	TGTGCCAGCACCGAAGGGACAGTCAATGGCTACACCTTC
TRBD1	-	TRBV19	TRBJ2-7	CASSNPGQGVEQYF	TGTGCCAGTAGTAACCCGGGACAGGGGGTCGAGCAGTACTTC
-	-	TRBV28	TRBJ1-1	CASSLTGYTEAFF	TGTGCCAGCAGTTTAACAGGGTACACTGAAGCTTTCTTT
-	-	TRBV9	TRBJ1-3	CASSTGPPGTIYF	TGTGCCAGCAGCACTGGCCCGCCGGGCACCATATATTTT
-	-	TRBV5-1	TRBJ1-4	CASSFSQDEKLFF	TGCGCCAGCAGCTTTTCCCAGGATGAAAAACTGTTTTTT
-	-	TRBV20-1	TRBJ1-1	CSASTGNTEAFF	TGCAGTGCTAGTACAGGGAACACTGAAGCTTTCTTT
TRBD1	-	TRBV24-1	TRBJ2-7	CATGGTGGDYEQYF	TGTGCCACCGGCGGGACAGGTGGGGATTACGAGCAGTACTTC
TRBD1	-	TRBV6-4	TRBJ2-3	CASSEQGQITDTQYF	TGTGCCAGCAGTGAGCAGGGACAGATCACAGATACGCAGTATTTT
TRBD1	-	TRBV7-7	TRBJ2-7	CASSSGQGSSYEQYF	TGTGCCAGCAGCTCCGGACAGGGGAGCTCCTACGAGCAGTACTTC
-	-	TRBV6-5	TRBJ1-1	CASSSENAMNTEAFF	TGTGCCAGCAGTTCCGAGAACGCCATGAACACTGAAGCTTTCTTT
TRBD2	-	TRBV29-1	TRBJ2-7	CSVVISGRYNEQYF	TGCAGCGTTGTCATTAGCGGGAGGTACAACGAGCAGTACTTC
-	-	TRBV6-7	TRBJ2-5	CASSYAWAKGEETQYF	TGTGCCAGCAGTTACGCTTGGGCAAAGGGGGAAGAGACCCAGTACTTC
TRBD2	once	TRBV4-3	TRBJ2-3	CASSQDGLAGGPDTQYF	TGCGCCAGCAGCCAAGATGGTTTAGCGGGAGGGCCAGATACGCAGTATTTT
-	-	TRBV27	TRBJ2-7	CASSGSGYEQYF	TGTGCCAGCAGTGGTAGCGGCTACGAGCAGTACTTC
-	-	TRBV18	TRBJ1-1	CASSLRQTGYNTEAFF	TGTGCCAGCTCACTCAGGCAGACAGGCTACAACACTGAAGCTTTCTTT
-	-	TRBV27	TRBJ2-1	CASSPLRTFDEGDEQFF	TGTGCCAGCAGTCCCCTACGGACTTTCGATGAGGGCGATGAGCAGTTCTTC
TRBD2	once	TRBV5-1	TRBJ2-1	CASSLGTSGSRNEQFF	TGCGCCAGCAGCTTGGGGACTAGCGGGAGTAGAAATGAGCAGTTCTTC
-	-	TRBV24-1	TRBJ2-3	CATSEARGSSTDTQYF	TGTGCCACCAGTGAGGCGCGGGGCTCTAGCACAGATACGCAGTATTTT
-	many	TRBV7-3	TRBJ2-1	CASSRGAIGDEQFF	TGTGCCAGCAGCCGTGGGGCCATAGGAGATGAGCAGTTCTTC
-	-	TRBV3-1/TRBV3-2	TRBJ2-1	CASSQRGLYGTGYNEQFF	TGTGCCAGCAGCCAAAGAGGCCTATACGGGACTGGGTACAATGAGCAGTTCTTC
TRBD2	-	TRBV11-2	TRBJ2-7	CASSLDWSSGNYEQYF	TGTGCCAGCAGCTTAGATTGGTCTAGCGGTAATTACGAGCAGTACTTC